A single TCR beta chain is shown here with its context. Its antigen is as yet unknown. The data stem from a study of T-cell memory formation after mild COVID-19. Study observations and caveats: Clones contracting across day 15 to 85 had a balanced CD4/CD8 profile; later expanding clones leaned CD4+. Contracting CD4+ clones were located mainly in CM and EM, and CD8+ clones in EMRA.

The length of the CDR3 is 14 residues. Germline V CDR1 and CDR2: MNHEY, SMNVEV (reference sequence). The germline V and J ends were trimmed by 0 bases and 6 bases, with 10 bases remaining between them. One entry per CDR3 protein results from TCRdb running MiXCR on the 5' RACE reads. The sample holds 470,000 or so distinct CDR3 sequences, 18% seen once. This sequence was found in an adult woman who had mild COVID-19 (a few samples of this study predate the infection). Cell type and time point are not known. Specimen: PBMCs or a T cell subset sorted from them (not recorded which). V is TRBV27 and J is TRBJ2-3; D is unclear. The CDR3 DNA is TGTGCCAGCAGTTTATCGGCCCCTTGGGATACGCAGTATTTT. This translates into CASSLSAPWDTQYF.